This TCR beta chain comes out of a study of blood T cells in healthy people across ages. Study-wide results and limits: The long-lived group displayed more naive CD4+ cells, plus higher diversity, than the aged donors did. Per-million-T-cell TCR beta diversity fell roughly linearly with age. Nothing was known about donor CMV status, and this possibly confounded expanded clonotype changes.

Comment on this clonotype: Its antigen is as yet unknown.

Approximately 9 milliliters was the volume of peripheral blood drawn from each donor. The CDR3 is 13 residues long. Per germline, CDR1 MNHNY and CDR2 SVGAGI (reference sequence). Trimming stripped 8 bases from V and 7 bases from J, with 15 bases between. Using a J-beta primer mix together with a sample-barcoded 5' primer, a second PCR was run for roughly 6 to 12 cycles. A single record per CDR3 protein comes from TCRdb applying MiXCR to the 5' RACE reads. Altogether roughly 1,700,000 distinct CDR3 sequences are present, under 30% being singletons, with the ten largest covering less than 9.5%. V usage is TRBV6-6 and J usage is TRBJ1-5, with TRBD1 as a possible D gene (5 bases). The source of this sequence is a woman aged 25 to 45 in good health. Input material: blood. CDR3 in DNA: TGTGCCAGCGAAGTGGGGGAGAGCCAGCCCCAGCATTTT. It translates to CASEVGESQPQHF.